Following are 4 T cell receptor beta chains from one sample sequenced in a study of read filtering for tumor transcriptome and immune sequencing. This library used roughly 430 ng RNA and molecular barcoded adaptors spanning alpha/delta and beta/gamma chains. TCRdb passed the reads through MiXCR, listing each CDR3 protein once. The sample has over 45,000 distinct CDR3 sequences; less than 25% are singletons. The sequencing input was a population of CD138-negative cells sorted from bone marrow. These TCRs come from a donor at least 40 years old with multiple myeloma.

This clonotype was observed once. A read error may be the cause here, since a much bigger clone is one base away. The V and J genes are TRBV29-1 and TRBJ2-5, with D possibly being TRBD1 or TRBD2 (5 bases each). The CDR3 totals 12 residues. Germline V gene lookup returns CDR1 SQVTM and CDR2 ANQGSEA. The V gene lost 7 bases and the J gene lost 7 bases, with 16 bases spanning the gap. In DNA form, the CDR3 reads TGCAGCGCCACGACGGGGCTAGGGACCCAGTACTTC. Protein: CSATTGLGTQYF.

This clonotype was seen a single time. The chain employs TRBV12-3 or TRBV12-4 and TRBJ2-2, with TRBD1 as a possible D gene (6 bases). Trimming removed 7 bases from V and 3 bases from J, with 9 bases in between. CDR3 length equals 13 residues. CDR3 nucleotides: TGTGCCAGCACGACAGGATACACCGGGGAGCTGTTTTTT. It encodes CASTTGYTGELFF.

This clonotype was detected ten times or more. The V call is TRBV5-4, the J call TRBJ1-6; TRBD1 agrees at 7 bases. V was clipped by 3 bases and J by 0 bases; unmatched bases: 9. The CDR3 contains 18 residues. Germline V gives CDR1 SGHNT, CDR2 YYREEE (reference sequence). CDR3 residues: CASSSRQGGSSYNSPLHF. For the CDR3, the DNA is TGTGCCAGCAGCTCCAGGCAGGGGGGAAGCTCCTATAATTCACCCCTCCACTTT.

Concerning this clonotype itself: A read error is likely here: a far larger clone is one base away. The chain joins TRBV2 to TRBJ1-4; D remains ambiguous. The DNA end favors TRBJ2-3, so the J call may be wrong. The germline V gene has CDR1 SNHLY and CDR2 FYNNEI. The CDR3 extends over 12 amino acids. The CDR3 DNA reads as TGTGCCAGCAGTGAAGCTAGACACATGCAGTATTTT. Its translation is CASSEARHMQYF.